A selection of T cell receptor beta chains follows, all from one sample in a study of PD-1 blockade in classical Hodgkin lymphoma. The repertoire was sequenced with immunoSEQ multiplex PCR; TCRdb's copy has only in-frame clones and lacks some. The sample contains about 10,000 clones, around 75% of which appear only once. The sequenced sample was peripheral blood mononuclear cells (PBMCs), obtained at baseline. The receptors come from a human donor with classical Hodgkin lymphoma. Both conserved end residues are part of each CDR3. Fields, in order: clone size, J gene, V gene, D gene, CDR3 protein, CDR3 DNA. A D gene is named only where the DNA matches it firmly. The size of a clone is reported for some rows only, either as once, few or many, or as a class for expanded clones.

>.|TRBJ2-1|TRBV7-3|TRBD2
CASSLTTASGGYEQFF
TGTGCCAGCAGCTTAACGACAGCTAGCGGGGGCTATGAGCAGTTCTTC
>.|TRBJ1-1|TRBV7-9|.
CASSLLGPGNTEAFF
TGTGCCAGCAGCTTATTGGGCCCAGGGAACACTGAAGCTTTCTTT
>.|TRBJ1-2|TRBV2|.
CASRIIGGIYGYTF
TGTGCCAGCAGAATAATAGGGGGAATCTATGGCTACACCTTC
>.|TRBJ2-1|TRBV5-1|TRBD2
CASSSQPSGSYNEQFF
TGCGCCAGCAGTTCACAACCTAGCGGTTCCTACAATGAGCAGTTCTTC
>.|TRBJ2-2|TRBV10-3|.
CAISERSSITGELFF
TGTGCCATCAGTGAGCGCAGCTCGATTACCGGGGAGCTGTTTTTT
>.|TRBJ1-1|TRBV7-9|.
CASSLMQGTEAFF
TGTGCCAGCAGCTTAATGCAGGGAACTGAAGCTTTCTTT
>.|TRBJ2-3|TRBV5-1|.
CASTGSSTDTQYF
TGCGCCAGCACGGGGTCTAGCACAGATACGCAGTATTTT
>.|TRBJ2-1|TRBV9|TRBD2
CASSVAGGRYNEQFF
TGTGCCAGCAGCGTGGCGGGAGGACGATACAATGAGCAGTTCTTC
>.|TRBJ2-5|TRBV7-9|.
CAIDRGINQETQYF
TGTGCCATCGACCGCGGGATTAACCAAGAGACCCAGTACTTC
>few|TRBJ1-3|TRBV30|.
CAWRARGYGNTIYF
TGTGCCTGGAGGGCCCGGGGGTATGGAAACACCATATATTTT
>.|TRBJ1-1|TRBV4-1|.
CASSQEGVLNTEAFF
TGCGCCAGCAGCCAAGAAGGCGTCTTGAACACTGAAGCTTTCTTT
>.|TRBJ2-1|TRBV5-6|TRBD2
CASSFLPGGYNEQFF
TGTGCCAGCAGCTTCTTGCCGGGGGGCTACAATGAGCAGTTCTTC
>.|TRBJ2-5|TRBV5-1|.
CASSLGPTYRDQKETQYF
TGCGCCAGCAGCTTGGGCCCCACCTACCGGGACCAGAAAGAGACCCAGTACTTC
>.|TRBJ2-7|TRBV7-8|TRBD2
CASRGTSSYEQYF
TGTGCCAGCAGAGGGACTAGTTCCTACGAGCAGTACTTC
>.|TRBJ1-5|TRBV5-1|.
CASSLGGLGNQPQHF
TGCGCCAGCAGCTTGGGTGGCTTAGGCAATCAGCCCCAGCATTTT
>.|TRBJ1-1|TRBV25-1|.
CASSEGRLRTEAFF
TGTGCCAGCAGTGAGGGCCGTTTACGCACTGAAGCTTTCTTT
>.|TRBJ1-5|TRBV5-5|.
CASSLNGGPQHF
TGTGCCAGCAGCTTGAATGGGGGGCCCCAGCATTTT
>.|TRBJ1-5|TRBV2|.
CASSRTSGGPQHF
TGTGCCAGCAGTCGGACGTCCGGGGGGCCCCAGCATTTT
>.|TRBJ2-5|TRBV10-3|TRBD1
CAISGDSQETQYF
TGTGCCATCAGTGGGGACAGTCAAGAGACCCAGTACTTC
>.|TRBJ2-7|TRBV5-1|TRBD1
CASSLGGQQSHEQYF
TGCGCCAGCAGCTTGGGGGGACAGCAATCCCACGAGCAGTACTTC
>.|TRBJ2-7|TRBV18|TRBD1
CASSPPDRVSSYEQYF
TGTGCCAGCTCACCACCGGACAGGGTCAGCTCCTACGAGCAGTACTTC
>.|TRBJ1-6|TRBV6-5|.
CASSRQNSPLHF
TGTGCCAGCAGTCGACAGAATTCACCCCTCCACTTT
>once|TRBJ2-3|TRBV19|TRBD2
CASSTREVVDTQYF
TGTGCCAGTAGTACGCGGGAGGTGGTAGATACGCAGTATTTT
>.|TRBJ2-3|TRBV5-1|.
CASSLGGRSTDTQYF
TGCGCCAGCAGCTTGGGGGGGCGAAGCACAGATACGCAGTATTTT
>.|TRBJ1-3|TRBV19|.
CASRILHFSGNTIYF
TGTGCCAGTAGGATCCTTCACTTCTCTGGAAACACCATATATTTT
>.|TRBJ2-2|TRBV7-2|.
CASSYRTGRGTGELFF
TGTGCCAGCAGCTATAGGACAGGGAGGGGCACCGGGGAGCTGTTTTTT
>.|TRBJ1-2|TRBV4-1|.
CASSQDWGRPGYTF
TGCGCCAGCAGCCAAGACTGGGGGCGGCCTGGCTACACCTTC
>few|TRBJ2-2|TRBV10-3|.
CATAAQNTGELFF
TGTGCCACCGCGGCCCAGAACACCGGGGAGCTGTTTTTT
>once|TRBJ2-1|TRBV5-1|.
CASNLETTGSSYNEQFF
TGCGCCAGCAACTTGGAAACTACAGGGAGCTCCTACAATGAGCAGTTCTTC
>.|TRBJ2-5|TRBV5-1|TRBD1
CASSTDRQGVETQYF
TGCGCCAGCAGCACGGATAGACAGGGTGTCGAGACCCAGTACTTC
>.|TRBJ1-3|TRBV4-3|.
CASSQEVPSLGFTGNTIYF
TGCGCCAGCAGCCAAGAAGTCCCAAGTTTGGGCTTTACTGGAAACACCATATATTTT
>.|TRBJ1-6|TRBV6-6|.
CASSYGEGLDSPLHF
TGTGCCAGCAGTTACGGAGAGGGATTAGATTCACCCCTCCACTTT
>.|TRBJ2-3|TRBV6-1|TRBD1
CASSARTGHRTDTQYF
TGTGCCAGCAGTGCCCGGACAGGCCACCGCACAGATACGCAGTATTTT
>.|TRBJ1-5|TRBV6-5|.
CASRSGSGVGQPQHF
TGTGCCAGCAGATCAGGGAGTGGGGTGGGTCAGCCCCAGCATTTT
>.|TRBJ1-3|TRBV5-1|.
CASSSAGGTGNTIYF
TGCGCCAGCAGCTCAGCAGGAGGGACTGGAAACACCATATATTTT
>.|TRBJ1-5|TRBV6-5|.
CASSNSEGQPQHF
TGTGCCAGCAGTAACTCGGAGGGGCAGCCCCAGCATTTT
>few|TRBJ2-7|TRBV6-5|TRBD1
CASGAGGTLYEQYF
TGTGCCAGCGGAGCAGGGGGCACTCTCTACGAGCAGTACTTC
>few|TRBJ2-1|TRBV19|.
CASSITAGHSYNEQFF
TGTGCCAGTAGTATTACCGCGGGCCACTCCTACAATGAGCAGTTCTTC
>.|TRBJ2-3|TRBV28|.
CASSLMTDTQYF
TGTGCCAGCAGTTTAATGACAGATACGCAGTATTTT
>.|TRBJ2-1|TRBV6-1|.
CASSFTGGRNEQFF
TGTGCCAGCAGTTTTACGGGGGGCCGGAATGAGCAGTTCTTC
>.|TRBJ1-3|TRBV9|.
CASSTRDSWTGNTIYF
TGTGCCAGCAGCACGAGGGACTCATGGACTGGAAACACCATATATTTT
>.|TRBJ2-1|TRBV2|TRBD2
CASSNSPRLAGVHNEQFF
TGTGCCAGCAGTAACTCTCCGAGACTAGCGGGGGTGCACAATGAGCAGTTCTTC
>.|TRBJ1-1|TRBV11-3|TRBD1
CASSIGQGNTEAFF
TGTGCCAGCAGCATCGGACAGGGTAACACTGAAGCTTTCTTT
>.|TRBJ2-2|TRBV5-4|TRBD2
CASSLGGGSTIGELFF
TGTGCCAGCAGCTTGGGCGGCGGGAGTACCATCGGGGAGCTGTTTTTT
>.|TRBJ1-3|TRBV18|TRBD1
CASSPDRVPGNTIYF
TGTGCCAGCTCCCCCGACAGGGTTCCAGGAAACACCATATATTTT
>.|TRBJ1-2|TRBV19|.
CASTPRQNLNYGYTF
TGTGCCAGTACCCCGAGACAGAACCTTAACTATGGCTACACCTTC
>.|TRBJ2-7|TRBV6-5|.
CASSKNTGSYEQYF
TGTGCCAGCTCCAAAAATACAGGGTCATACGAGCAGTACTTC
>.|TRBJ2-7|TRBV5-5|TRBD2
CASSGGLAGAYEQYF
TGTGCCAGCAGCGGGGGACTAGCGGGCGCCTACGAGCAGTACTTC
>once|TRBJ2-2|TRBV4-1|TRBD2
CASSQDPSGRASGGELFF
TGCGCCAGCAGCCAAGATCCCAGCGGGAGGGCGTCCGGCGGGGAGCTGTTTTTT